This T cell receptor (beta chain) emerged from a study of human T cells and chemical hapten exposure. Across the whole study: Upper inner arm skin measuring approximately 2 cm by approximately 2 cm received 2% DPC for sensitization. Findings and caveats of the study: Patch test score rose with PT1 expanded TCRs, significant at 8, 16, 32, not 4. Because they had alopecia, donors may respond immunologically unlike healthy people.

MiXCR, run by TCRdb on the RACE reads, gives a single entry per CDR3 protein. The sample shows roughly 200,000 distinct CDR3 sequences, 20% to 25% of them seen only once. The sample's time point: patch test 1, 2 weeks after DPC sensitization. This sample's treatment: therapeutic diphenylcyclopropenone sensitization with weekly scalp DPC. Every patch test was put on after a blood sample was taken. Points on this clonotype: Its antigen is not identified.

Sequences were derived from whole blood, sampled in connection with sensitization to the hapten diphenylcyclopropenone (DPC). The sequence was collected from a woman between 45 and 65 years old with alopecia areata. Some clones in this sample may be carry-over from other donors' samples.

The CDR3 loop reads CASSLDGREGRDEQFF. The DNA of the CDR3 is TGTGCCAGCAGCTTAGATGGGCGGGAGGGCCGAGATGAGCAGTTCTTC. The V call is TRBV11-3, the J call TRBJ2-1, with 9 bases fitting TRBD2. V lost 0 bases and J lost 8; bases outside the gene matches: 8. The CDR3 has 16 amino acids. CDR1 is SGHNT and CDR2 is YENEEA in the germline V gene.